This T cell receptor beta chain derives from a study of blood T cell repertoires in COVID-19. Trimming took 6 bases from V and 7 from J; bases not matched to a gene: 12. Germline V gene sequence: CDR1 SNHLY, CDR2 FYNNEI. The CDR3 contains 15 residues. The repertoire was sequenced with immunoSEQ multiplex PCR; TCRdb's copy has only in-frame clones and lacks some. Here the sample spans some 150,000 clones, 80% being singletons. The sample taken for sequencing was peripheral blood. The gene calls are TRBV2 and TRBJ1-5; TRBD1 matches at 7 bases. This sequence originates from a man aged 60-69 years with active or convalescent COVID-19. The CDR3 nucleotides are TGTGCCAGCAGCGTTGACAGGGATGCGGGACAGCCCCAGCATTTT. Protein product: CASSVDRDAGQPQHF.